This T cell receptor beta chain derives from a study of cytomegalovirus exposure and HLA in healthy donors (dated by TCRdb to the late 2010s). At the level of the whole study: An earlier analysis of several hundred of the donors reported 250 to 300 Gb of sequence data and 100 million to 140 million unique TCR beta sequences from 150 million to 200 million T cells. To predict cytomegalovirus infection status, the study brought together high-throughput TCR immunosequencing, statistical association of individual TCRs with disease status, and machine learning. Because of strong linkage in the cohort, five DR-DQ haplotypes were treated as single units for association and clustering. Class I and class II HLA loci were covered by the typing at four-digit resolution. The genetic ancestry cluster associated with self-reported Caucasian donors included about 81% of the 398 genotyped donors. Rather than using new phenotypic data, the later analysis identified candidate immune exposures from TCR beta sequences and from how often those sequences occurred across donors. The number of donors typed differed by locus, with roughly 629-640 for A, B, C, DRB1 and DQB1, roughly 520 for DQA1, about 610 for DPA1, and some 440 for DPB1. In addition to the first cohort of approximately 650 subjects, a separate validation cohort of approximately 110 different subjects was used. In a later analysis, previously published TCR beta repertoires from more than 500 donors were re-analyzed and high-resolution HLA genotyping was added so that TCR occurrence patterns could be studied. The study profiled the T cell repertoires of about 640 subjects by immunosequencing and related them to cytomegalovirus serostatus. A later genetic analysis took genome-wide SNP genotypes for about 55% of the 666 donors and used that subset as a discovery cohort. The aim of the study was to test whether cataloging public T cell receptors could identify signatures of past pathogen exposure. An earlier analysis of some 500 of the donors used high-throughput TCR beta sequencing to judge whether each TCR beta V gene segment behaved as functional or pseudogenic. All discovery cohort repertoires had been generated using a single sequencing platform. Approximately 300 gigabases of sequencing data and approximately 91 million unique TCR sequences made up an early release that covered about 640 HLA-typed donors. Across 300 to 400 genotyped donors of the cohort, an average of roughly 200,000 unique TCR beta nucleotide sequences per donor were sequenced, and roughly a sixth of those sequences were non-productive. Alongside the repertoire data, information on donor age, sex, ethnicity and CMV serostatus was compiled. The investigation overall reported the following: The cohort was sequenced for TCR beta chains only, and without alpha or paired-chain data the features that could be detected were limited. An association between a missense DCLRE1C variant and V-gene and J-gene trimming of TCR beta chains was found in a later genetic analysis and replicated in an independent cohort. According to a later analysis, parvovirus B19, influenza, CMV and Epstein-Barr virus appeared linked to several top co-occurrence clusters. Because some donors lacked HLA typing at each locus, the association tests relied only on the typed subset. Strong co-occurrence of HLA alleles, especially DR and DQ, made assigning TCR associations to individual alleles difficult. Presence/absence analyses assumed roughly uniform sequencing depth across donors, an assumption that may not hold. The earlier analysis of 587 of the donors excluded fewer than 20 rarely observed V segments, including chromosome 9 orphons, because counts were too low. Three of the identified cytomegalovirus-associated TCR beta chains were confirmed in vitro to be specific for cytomegalovirus antigens. The study listed 170 or so TCR beta chains as associated with cytomegalovirus. According to a later genetic analysis, donors in an Asian-associated ancestry cluster had fewer N-insertions in productive TCRs than the approximately 630-donor mean. Across donors, most TCR sequences were observed very rarely, whereas some public TCRs were present in many individuals. For the cohort, immune exposure information was limited to CMV serostatus. A cluster of highly shared sequence variants was judged likely to be a technical artifact of the sequencing pipeline. Correlated functional status among segregating V segments might be attributable to linkage disequilibrium, but an unknown experimental factor could not be ruled out. It was suggested by the authors that the approach could potentially be generalized to other disease states and immunological phenotypes. A later analysis found that most CMV-associated TCR beta chains appeared HLA-restricted, with HLA associations seemingly driven largely by CMV exposure. A later analysis found that TCR association rates varied across HLA loci, with DRB1 alleles showing the most associated TCRs and HLA-C alleles the fewest. A later analysis associated about 17,000 TCR beta sequences with specific HLA alleles at a false discovery rate of 0.05. Because the 87-base-pair reads could not distinguish some IMGT-functional V segments, including TRBV6-2 and TRBV6-3, those segments were excluded. In a later analysis, HLA-associated TCR beta chains showed more clonal expansion and lower generation probabilities than non-associated chains that were equally common. The classifier was reported to diagnose cytomegalovirus status with high specificity and sensitivity in both the original cohort and the validation cohort. In an earlier analysis of about 550 of the donors, most TCR beta V segments were observed in productive rearrangements about 87% or about 30% of the time, broadly matching IMGT annotations. A further reported finding was that TCR beta sequences accurately predicted the HLA-A and HLA-B alleles for most subjects in the first cohort.

The cohort consisted of some 730 healthy bone marrow donors. At the time of sampling, every cohort member was nominally healthy, though immune exposures that went unrecorded were likely present. The donor tested CMV seronegative, placing the donor among the 350 to 400 seronegative members of the cohort. A peripheral blood sample was provided by each donor, and peripheral blood mononuclear cells were used for TCR beta sequencing. The Qiagen DNeasy Blood Extraction Kit was used to extract genomic DNA from the blood cell samples. The CDR3 runs 17 amino acids, cysteine and phenylalanine included. The CDR3 DNA has 51 bases and is translated from base 1. Trimming takes 2 bases off V and 0 bases off J; junction bases not matched to a gene: 5. CDR1 and CDR2 (MDHEN, SYDVKM) derive from the germline V gene. About this clone: Its specific antigen is unknown. One base away there is no much larger clone; base qualities are not given.

Library preparation used the immunoSEQ multiplex PCR assay. For the multiplex PCR, a mixture combining 60 forward primers for TCR Vbeta segments and 13 reverse primers for TCR Jbeta segments was used. Amplification of the CDR3 region of rearranged TCR beta genes was performed with a multiplex PCR assay on genomic DNA. The Illumina HiSeq System was used to sequence the amplified TCR beta libraries as 87-base-pair reads. Regarding the original processing steps: A later analysis tallied roughly 78 million unique TCR beta chains across the 666 repertoires, and some 10 million of those chains were shared by two or more donors. To remove PCR and sequencing errors, raw reads were error-corrected and collapsed into unique sequences using a nearest-neighbor algorithm that merged closely related sequences. Alignment of CDR3 sequences to IMGT reference sequences was used to assign V, D and J gene segments. Each retained sequence needed at least a six-nucleotide match to both a V gene segment and a J gene segment. Rearrangements were called productive when the CDR3 lacked stop codons and stayed in frame with V and J; all others were non-productive. Following IMGT convention, CDR3 was defined as the stretch from the second conserved V-encoded cysteine up to the conserved J-encoded phenylalanine. The earlier analysis of 500 to 600 of the donors excluded sequences that lacked an unambiguous match to a single V gene segment. An earlier analysis of 500 to 600 of the donors classified V segments as functional when productive rearrangements were above 56.7% and as segregating when the standard deviation between donors was above 5%. To diagnose cytomegalovirus status from the catalog of TCR beta chain sequences, a statistical classification framework was built. A later analysis assigned V and J genes by comparing TCR nucleotide sequences with IMGT/GENE-DB human TR gene sequences. Using the TCRdist pipeline, a later analysis assigned CDR3 sequences along with most-parsimonious VDJ recombination scenarios. In a later analysis, each TCR beta chain was defined by its CDR3 amino acid sequence together with its V-gene family, and reads lacking a unique V-gene family were excluded. To address suspected cross-contamination and a sequencing artifact, a later analysis removed a few hundred highly shared, low-generation-probability nucleotide sequences. For each public chain, a later analysis derived a clonal expansion index from normalized ranks of inferred template counts within each repertoire. A later analysis computed generation probabilities with a VDJ recombination model fitted to out-of-frame rearrangements, and checked the results against IGoR. A later analysis scored TCR-TCR, TCR-HLA and TCR-CMV co-occurrence with hypergeometric tests, applying a repertoire-size bias correction to TCR pairs. To estimate false discovery rates, a later analysis permuted the HLA or CMV assignments 20 times. In a later analysis, co-occurring TCRs were grouped using DBSCAN, and TCRdist sequence similarity was added for clustering within HLA-allele-positive subsets. Co-occurrence clustering excluded repertoires with fewer than 30,000 or more than 120,000 public chains, plus five with anomalous nucleotide sharing. Sourced from immuneACCESS, this table was stored by TCRdb with only in-frame sequences that have V and J called. A share of the clones is absent; for the studies checked, an unresolved V gene accounts for under half, and the remainder has no known explanation. V, J and clone size reflect that table, while D and trimming were determined from the DNA. This sample holds about 120,000 clones; more than 70% were observed only once. Of the sample, 3% to 4% falls within the top ten clones.

The V and J genes are TRBV28 and TRBJ1-3; 9 bases in between match TRBD1. This receptor was taken from a man aged 25 to 45 in good health and CMV-seronegative. The specimen was PBMCs. The CDR3: CASSLIQGAYSGNTIYF. The nucleotide sequence reads as follows: TGTGCCAGCAGTTTAATACAGGGGGCTTACTCTGGAAACACCATATATTTT. With the portions outside the CDR3 filled from the reference TRBV28 and TRBJ1-3 genes, the complete variable region becomes DVKVTQSSRYLVKRTGEKVFLECVQDMDHENMFWYRQDPGLGLRLIYFSYDVKMKEKGDIPEGYSVSREKKERFSLILESASTNQTSMYLCASSLIQGAYSGNTIYFGEGSWLTVV.